These T cell receptor beta chains were read from a single sample in a study of T cell responses to AZD1222 COVID-19 vaccine. TCRdb keeps only in-frame clones here, not all; method: immunoSEQ multiplex PCR. This table has under 150,000 clones, 88% appearing once. Sequenced here: peripheral blood, sampled on day 0 of MenACWY control vaccination. The origin of the receptors is an adult in good health. CDR3s include the opening cysteine and the closing phenylalanine or tryptophan. Each record gives: D gene, clone size, V gene, J gene, CDR3 protein, CDR3 DNA. A D gene is named only where the DNA matches it firmly. Some rows have no size entry. The others give once, few or many, or a class for an expanded clone.

-	-	TRBV9	TRBJ2-1	CASSATLWDEQFF	TGTGCCAGCAGCGCCACACTTTGGGATGAGCAGTTCTTC
TRBD2	-	TRBV5-1	TRBJ2-1	CASSLDSGLAGVDEQFF	TGCGCCAGCAGCTTGGATTCTGGACTAGCGGGAGTTGACGAGCAGTTCTTC
-	-	TRBV30	TRBJ2-7	CAWSVELVGGQSYEQYF	TGTGCCTGGAGTGTAGAATTGGTAGGGGGGCAGTCCTACGAGCAGTACTTC
-	-	TRBV6-5	TRBJ2-1	CASSWRNYNEQFF	TGTGCCAGCAGTTGGAGGAACTACAATGAGCAGTTCTTC
-	once	TRBV3-1/TRBV3-2	TRBJ2-1	CASSKSSYNEQFF	TGTGCCAGCAGCAAGAGCTCCTACAATGAGCAGTTCTTC
-	-	TRBV28	TRBJ1-2	CASSLFAGENYGYTF	TGTGCCAGCAGTTTATTCGCAGGGGAAAACTATGGCTACACCTTC
-	once	TRBV18	TRBJ2-3	CASVRAGTSTDTQYF	TGTGCCAGCGTCCGGGCGGGCACTAGCACAGATACGCAGTATTTT
-	-	TRBV2	TRBJ1-3	CASNGDLSGNTIYF	TGTGCCAGCAACGGGGATCTCTCTGGAAACACCATATATTTT
-	-	TRBV6-5	TRBJ1-1	CASSYGGSFTEAFF	TGTGCCAGCAGTTACGGGGGGAGTTTCACTGAAGCTTTCTTT
-	-	TRBV10-1	TRBJ2-1	CARPLRGEQFF	TGCGCTCGACCTTTGCGGGGTGAGCAGTTCTTC
-	-	TRBV28	TRBJ1-2	CASSYPGRGGYTF	TGTGCCAGCAGCTATCCGGGTCGAGGGGGCTACACCTTC
TRBD1	-	TRBV5-1	TRBJ2-7	CASSEDRAYEQYF	TGCGCCAGCAGCGAGGACAGGGCCTACGAGCAGTACTTC
-	-	TRBV30	TRBJ1-5	CAWSPGGNQPQHF	TGTGCCTGGAGTCCAGGGGGCAATCAGCCCCAGCATTTT
-	-	TRBV11-2	TRBJ1-2	CASSLEIAEAGRNYGYTF	TGTGCCAGCAGCTTAGAGATTGCGGAGGCTGGACGGAACTATGGCTACACCTTC
-	-	TRBV6-5	TRBJ2-5	CASSYQGPLQETQYF	TGTGCCAGCAGTTACCAGGGACCTTTACAAGAGACCCAGTACTTC
-	-	TRBV20-1	TRBJ1-2	CSARVSYGYTF	TGCAGTGCTAGAGTGTCCTATGGCTACACCTTC
-	-	TRBV6-5	TRBJ2-4	CASRREAKNIQYF	TGTGCCAGCAGGCGGGAAGCCAAAAACATTCAGTACTTC
TRBD1	-	TRBV28	TRBJ2-5	CASSLRGQGVQTQYF	TGTGCCAGCAGTTTACGGGGACAGGGGGTACAGACCCAGTACTTC
-	-	TRBV5-1	TRBJ2-7	CASSLGTAAYEQYF	TGCGCCAGCAGCTTGGGAACGGCTGCCTACGAGCAGTACTTC
TRBD1	few	TRBV6-5	TRBJ1-2	CASSRDRDYGYTF	TGTGCCAGCAGCCGCGACAGGGACTATGGCTACACCTTC
-	-	TRBV19	TRBJ2-2	CASSIGWGELFF	TGTGCCAGTAGTATAGGATGGGGGGAGCTGTTTTTT
-	once	TRBV28	TRBJ1-2	CASSSSRGYTF	TGTGCCAGCAGTTCCAGTCGTGGCTACACCTTC
-	-	TRBV30	TRBJ1-1	CAWEPGPLLAEAFF	TGTGCCTGGGAACCGGGCCCCCTTTTGGCTGAAGCTTTCTTT
TRBD2	-	TRBV29-1	TRBJ2-1	CSVVILAGGYNEQFF	TGCAGCGTTGTTATCCTAGCGGGAGGTTACAATGAGCAGTTCTTC
TRBD2	-	TRBV27	TRBJ2-5	CASSSSVGLAGETQYF	TGTGCCAGCAGCTCGTCGGTGGGACTAGCAGGAGAGACCCAGTACTTC
TRBD2	-	TRBV5-1	TRBJ2-7	CASSFGGLYEQYF	TGCGCCAGCAGCTTCGGGGGGTTGTACGAGCAGTACTTC
TRBD1	once	TRBV6-1	TRBJ1-2	CASSVWSRGPNYGYTF	TGTGCCAGCAGTGTTTGGTCCAGGGGGCCAAACTATGGCTACACCTTC
TRBD1	few	TRBV28	TRBJ1-2	CASSFTGDAYGYTF	TGTGCCAGCAGTTTTACAGGGGACGCCTATGGCTACACCTTC
TRBD1	-	TRBV18	TRBJ1-1	CASSPRGQGNTEAFF	TGTGCCAGCTCACCCCGGGGACAGGGGAACACTGAAGCTTTCTTT
-	few	TRBV7-2	TRBJ2-1	CASSQLWTSPNEQFF	TGTGCCAGCAGCCAACTTTGGACCTCACCCAATGAGCAGTTCTTC
-	-	TRBV20-1	TRBJ1-2	CSAREGQYTF	TGCAGTGCTAGAGAAGGGCAGTACACCTTC
-	-	TRBV28	TRBJ2-7	CASSLGLAGYEQYF	TGTGCCAGCAGTTTAGGACTTGCGGGCTACGAGCAGTACTTC
TRBD2	-	TRBV24-1	TRBJ2-7	CATSDGLAGAGEQYF	TGTGCCACCAGTGATGGACTAGCGGGAGCTGGGGAGCAGTACTTC
-	-	TRBV11-3	TRBJ2-1	CASSLDRRAYEQFF	TGTGCCAGCAGCTTAGATCGTAGGGCTTATGAGCAGTTCTTC
TRBD1	-	TRBV2	TRBJ2-7	CASTGDRGGPGTRGYEQYF	TGTGCCAGCACAGGGGACAGGGGGGGCCCCGGGACCAGGGGATACGAGCAGTACTTC
-	-	TRBV27	TRBJ2-7	CASSLRGAHEQYF	TGTGCCAGCAGTTTAAGGGGAGCCCACGAGCAGTACTTC
-	-	TRBV19	TRBJ1-1	CASSIKGNTEAFF	TGTGCCAGTAGTATTAAGGGAAACACTGAAGCTTTCTTT
-	-	TRBV5-1	TRBJ2-5	CASSQQGEETQYF	TGCGCCAGCAGCCAACAGGGTGAAGAGACCCAGTACTTC
-	-	TRBV24-1	TRBJ2-5	CATSDSRLVETQYF	TGTGCCACCAGTGACTCCCGACTAGTAGAGACCCAGTACTTC
-	-	TRBV7-6	TRBJ2-3	CASSLTPRGDTQYF	TGTGCCAGCAGCTTAACCCCTAGGGGAGATACGCAGTATTTT